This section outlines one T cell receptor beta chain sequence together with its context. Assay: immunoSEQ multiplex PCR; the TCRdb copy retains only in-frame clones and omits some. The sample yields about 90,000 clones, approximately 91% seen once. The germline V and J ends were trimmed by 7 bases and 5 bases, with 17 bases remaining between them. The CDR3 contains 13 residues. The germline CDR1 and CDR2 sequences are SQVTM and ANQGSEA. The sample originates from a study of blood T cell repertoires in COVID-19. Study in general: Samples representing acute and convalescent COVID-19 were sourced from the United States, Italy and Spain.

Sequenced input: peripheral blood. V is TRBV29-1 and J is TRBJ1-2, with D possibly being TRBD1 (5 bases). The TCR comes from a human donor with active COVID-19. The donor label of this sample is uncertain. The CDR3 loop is CSAWSTASYGYTF. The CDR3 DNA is TGCAGCGCGTGGTCGACAGCTTCTTATGGCTACACCTTC.